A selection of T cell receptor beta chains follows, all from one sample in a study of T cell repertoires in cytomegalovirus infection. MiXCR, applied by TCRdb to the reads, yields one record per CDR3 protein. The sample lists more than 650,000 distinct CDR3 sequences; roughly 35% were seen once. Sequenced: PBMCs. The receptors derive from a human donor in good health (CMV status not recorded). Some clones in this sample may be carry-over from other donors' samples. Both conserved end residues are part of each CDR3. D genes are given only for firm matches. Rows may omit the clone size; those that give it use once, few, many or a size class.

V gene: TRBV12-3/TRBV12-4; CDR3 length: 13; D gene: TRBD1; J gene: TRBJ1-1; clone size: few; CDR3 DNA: TGTGCCAGCAGTCCGCAGACAGGGACTGAAGCTTTCTTT; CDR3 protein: CASSPQTGTEAFF
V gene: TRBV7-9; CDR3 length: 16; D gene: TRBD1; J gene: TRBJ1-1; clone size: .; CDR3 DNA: TGTGCCAGCAGCTTGTACAGGGGTGAGGGGGACACTGAAGCTTTCTTT; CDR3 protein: CASSLYRGEGDTEAFF
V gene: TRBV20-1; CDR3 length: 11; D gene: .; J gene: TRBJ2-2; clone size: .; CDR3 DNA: TGCAGCCCCCTGCTAATCCGGGAGCTGTTTTTT; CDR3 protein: CSPLLIRELFF
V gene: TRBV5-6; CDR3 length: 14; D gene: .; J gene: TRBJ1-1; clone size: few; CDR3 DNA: TGTGCCAGCTTGTTGACGGGGTTGGGCACTGAAGCTTTCTTT; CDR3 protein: CASLLTGLGTEAFF
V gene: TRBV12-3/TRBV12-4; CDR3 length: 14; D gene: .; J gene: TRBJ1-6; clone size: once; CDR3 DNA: TGTGCCAGCAGTTCCAGCAAAAATAATTCACCCCTCCACTTT; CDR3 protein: CASSSSKNNSPLHF
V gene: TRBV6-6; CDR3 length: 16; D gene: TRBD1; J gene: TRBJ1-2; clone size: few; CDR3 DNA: TGTGCCAGCAGTTACTCAGAAGGGGGCGCCGACTATGGCTACACCTTC; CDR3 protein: CASSYSEGGADYGYTF
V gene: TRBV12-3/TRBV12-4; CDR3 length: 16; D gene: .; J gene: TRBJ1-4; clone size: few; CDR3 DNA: TGTGCCAGCAGTTTAATCACGGCAGGGGCAAGGGAAAAACTGTTTTTT; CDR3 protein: CASSLITAGAREKLFF
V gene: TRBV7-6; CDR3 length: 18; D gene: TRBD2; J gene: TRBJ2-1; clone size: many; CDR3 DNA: TGTGCCAGCAGCGGCGCCCTCCAGCGGGAAAAATCCTACAATGAGCAGTTCTTC; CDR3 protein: CASSGALQREKSYNEQFF
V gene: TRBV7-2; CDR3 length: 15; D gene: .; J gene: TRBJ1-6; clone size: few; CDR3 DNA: TGTGCCAGCAGCTCGAGGACCCGACCGAACTCACCCCTCCACTTT; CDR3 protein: CASSSRTRPNSPLHF
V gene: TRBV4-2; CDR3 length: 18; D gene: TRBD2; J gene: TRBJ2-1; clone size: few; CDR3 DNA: TGTGCCAGCAGCCACAGTTTCTCGGGACTAGCTCCCCACAATGAGCAGTTCTTC; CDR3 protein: CASSHSFSGLAPHNEQFF
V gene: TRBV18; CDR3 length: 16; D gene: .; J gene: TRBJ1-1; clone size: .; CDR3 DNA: TGTGCCAGCTCACCCCCCGGGGTGGTGATGAACACTGAAGCTTTCTTT; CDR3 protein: CASSPPGVVMNTEAFF
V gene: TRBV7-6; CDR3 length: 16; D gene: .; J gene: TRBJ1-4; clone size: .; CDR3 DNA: TGTGCCAGCAGCCGGGGGAGTAGGGCTAGAACGGAAAAACTGTTTTTT; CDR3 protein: CASSRGSRARTEKLFF
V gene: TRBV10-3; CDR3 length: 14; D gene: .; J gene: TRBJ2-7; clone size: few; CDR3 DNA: TGTGCCATCAGTGAGAAGGACAGATCCTACGAGCAGTACTTC; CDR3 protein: CAISEKDRSYEQYF
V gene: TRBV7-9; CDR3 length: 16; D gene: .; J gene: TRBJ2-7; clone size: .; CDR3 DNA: TGTGCCAGCAGCGACCCCGTTATACAGGGACACTACGAGCAGTACTTC; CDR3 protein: CASSDPVIQGHYEQYF
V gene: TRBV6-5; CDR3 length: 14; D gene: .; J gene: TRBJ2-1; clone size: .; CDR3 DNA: TGTGCCAGCAGTTACGCGGACTCCTACAATGAGCAGTTCTTC; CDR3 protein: CASSYADSYNEQFF
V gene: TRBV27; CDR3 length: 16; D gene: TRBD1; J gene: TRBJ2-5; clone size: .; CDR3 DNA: TGTGCCAGTTCAGAGGGGGACAGGGGGCGCGGGGAGACCCAGTACTTC; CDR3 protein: CASSEGDRGRGETQYF
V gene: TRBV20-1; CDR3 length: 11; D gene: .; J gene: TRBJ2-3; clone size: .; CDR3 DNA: TGCAGTGCTAGCTCTACAGATACGCAGTATTTT; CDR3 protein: CSASSTDTQYF
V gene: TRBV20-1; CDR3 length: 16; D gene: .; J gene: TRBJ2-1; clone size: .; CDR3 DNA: TGCAGTGCTATGAGGGGAGTTACCGGGACGAGCAATGAGCAGTTCTTC; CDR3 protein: CSAMRGVTGTSNEQFF
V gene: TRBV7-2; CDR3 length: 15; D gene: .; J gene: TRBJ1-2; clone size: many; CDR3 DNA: TGTGCCAGCACCCCCTATGAGGGGAGGAGCTATGGCTACACCTTC; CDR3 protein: CASTPYEGRSYGYTF
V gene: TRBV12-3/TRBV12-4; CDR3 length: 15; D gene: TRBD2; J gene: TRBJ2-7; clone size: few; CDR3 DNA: TGTGCCAGCAGTTTAGCTACCGGGACTAGTAACGAGCAGTACTTC; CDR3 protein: CASSLATGTSNEQYF
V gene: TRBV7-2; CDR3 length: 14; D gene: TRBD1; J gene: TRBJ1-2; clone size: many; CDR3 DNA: TGTGCCAGCAGCTTGTACAGGGGGCCCTATGGCTACACCTTC; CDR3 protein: CASSLYRGPYGYTF
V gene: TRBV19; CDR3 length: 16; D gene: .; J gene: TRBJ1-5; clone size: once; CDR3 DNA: TGTGCCAGTAGTATCCGACAAATAAATAGCAATCAGCCCCAGCATTTT; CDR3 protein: CASSIRQINSNQPQHF
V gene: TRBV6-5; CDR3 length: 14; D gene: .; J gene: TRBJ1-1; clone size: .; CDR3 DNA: TGTGCCAGCAGTCGACAGCTAAGGGGGTCTGAAGCTTTCTTT; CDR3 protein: CASSRQLRGSEAFF
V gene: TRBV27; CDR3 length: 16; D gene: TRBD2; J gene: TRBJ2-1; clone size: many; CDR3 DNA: TGTGCCAGCAGTTTCTGGGGACTAGCGTCTCGCAATGAGCAGTTCTTC; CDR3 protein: CASSFWGLASRNEQFF
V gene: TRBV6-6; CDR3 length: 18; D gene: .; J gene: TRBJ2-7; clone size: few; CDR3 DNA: TGTGCCAGCAGTTACGGAGATAGGACGGGATCGTTCTCCTACGAGCAGTACTTC; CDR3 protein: CASSYGDRTGSFSYEQYF
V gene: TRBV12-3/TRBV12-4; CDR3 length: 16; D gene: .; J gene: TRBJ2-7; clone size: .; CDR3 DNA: TGTTCCAGCAGCCATCAAATCAGGGAGAAAAGGTACGAGCAGTACTTC; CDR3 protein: CSSSHQIREKRYEQYF
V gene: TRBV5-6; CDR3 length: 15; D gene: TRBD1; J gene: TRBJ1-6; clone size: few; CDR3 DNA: TGTGCCAGCAGCTTAGCCGGGACAGGGTTCTCACCCCTCCACTTT; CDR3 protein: CASSLAGTGFSPLHF
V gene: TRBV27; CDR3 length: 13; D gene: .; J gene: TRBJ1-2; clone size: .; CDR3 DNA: TGTGCCAGCAAACAATTCAACTTTGGCGGCTACACCTTC; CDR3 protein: CASKQFNFGGYTF
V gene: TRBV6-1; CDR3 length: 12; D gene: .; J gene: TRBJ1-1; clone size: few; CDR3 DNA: TGTGCCAGCAGAGACAGAGAGCTTGAAGCTTTCTTT; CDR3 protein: CASRDRELEAFF
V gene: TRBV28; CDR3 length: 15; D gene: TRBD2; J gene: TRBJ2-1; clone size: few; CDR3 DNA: TGTGCCAGCTATCCTAGCGGGAGCTCCTACAATGAGCAGTTCTTC; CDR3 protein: CASYPSGSSYNEQFF
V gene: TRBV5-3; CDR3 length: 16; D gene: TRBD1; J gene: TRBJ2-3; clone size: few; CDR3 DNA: TGTGCCAGCAGCTCCCGGGACAGGGGGCTCACAGATACGCAGTATTTT; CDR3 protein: CASSSRDRGLTDTQYF
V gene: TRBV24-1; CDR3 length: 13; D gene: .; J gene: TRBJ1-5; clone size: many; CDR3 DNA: TGTGCCACCCGGGACGGGGACAATCAGCCCCAGCATTTT; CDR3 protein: CATRDGDNQPQHF
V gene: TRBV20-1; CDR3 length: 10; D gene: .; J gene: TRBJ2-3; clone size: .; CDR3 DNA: TGCAGTGCCAGACACCAATCGCAGTATTTT; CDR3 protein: CSARHQSQYF
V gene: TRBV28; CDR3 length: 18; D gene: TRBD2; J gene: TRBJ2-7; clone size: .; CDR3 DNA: TGTGCCAGCAGTTTACTTGCGGGAGGGATAGGACAAAGGCGCGAGCAGTACTTC; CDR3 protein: CASSLLAGGIGQRREQYF
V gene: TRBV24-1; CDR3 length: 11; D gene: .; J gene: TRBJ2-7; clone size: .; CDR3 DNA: TGTGCCACCAGTGATTCCTACGAGCAGTACTTC; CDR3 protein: CATSDSYEQYF
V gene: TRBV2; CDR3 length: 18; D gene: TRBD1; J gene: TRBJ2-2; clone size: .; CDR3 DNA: TGTGCCAGCAGGGGCCCCCCTTTAGGACAGGGGGACACCGGGGAGCTGTTTTTT; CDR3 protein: CASRGPPLGQGDTGELFF
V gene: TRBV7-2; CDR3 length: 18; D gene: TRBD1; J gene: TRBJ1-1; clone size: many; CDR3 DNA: TGTGCCAGCAGCCCCGGTTTTCGCGGAGGACAGGGGGACACTGAAGCTTTCTTT; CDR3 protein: CASSPGFRGGQGDTEAFF
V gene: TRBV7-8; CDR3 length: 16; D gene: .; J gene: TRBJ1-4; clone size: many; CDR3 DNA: TGTGCCAGCAGCTCCTTGCAGGGAACGACGAATGAAAAACTGTTTTTT; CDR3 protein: CASSSLQGTTNEKLFF
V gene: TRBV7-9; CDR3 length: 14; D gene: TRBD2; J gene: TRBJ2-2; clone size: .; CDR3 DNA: TGTGCCAGCAGCCCGGAGGGACTAGCCGGGGAGCTGTTTTTT; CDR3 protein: CASSPEGLAGELFF
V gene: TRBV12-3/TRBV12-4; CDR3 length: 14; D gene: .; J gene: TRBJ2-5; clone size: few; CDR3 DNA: TGTGCCAGCAGTTTTGGTCTACAGATCGAGACCCAGTACTTC; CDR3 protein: CASSFGLQIETQYF
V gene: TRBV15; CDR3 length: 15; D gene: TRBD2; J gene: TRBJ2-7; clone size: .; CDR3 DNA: TGTGCCACCAGCAGCACCGGGACTAGCGGCTACGAGCAGTACTTC; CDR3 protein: CATSSTGTSGYEQYF
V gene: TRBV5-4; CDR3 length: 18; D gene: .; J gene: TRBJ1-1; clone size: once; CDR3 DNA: TGTGCCAGCAGCTTGGACCTCCCCAGTGGGCCAAGGAACACTGAAGCTTTCTTT; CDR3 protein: CASSLDLPSGPRNTEAFF
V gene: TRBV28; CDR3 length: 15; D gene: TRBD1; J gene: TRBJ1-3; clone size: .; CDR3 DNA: TGTGCCAGCAGTTCGACAGGGTTTCTTGGGGACACCATATATTTT; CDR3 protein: CASSSTGFLGDTIYF
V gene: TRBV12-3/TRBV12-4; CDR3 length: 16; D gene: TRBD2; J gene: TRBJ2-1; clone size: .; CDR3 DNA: TGTGCCAGCAGATCCCACGAGAGCGGGATTTACAATGAGCAGTTCTTC; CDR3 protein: CASRSHESGIYNEQFF
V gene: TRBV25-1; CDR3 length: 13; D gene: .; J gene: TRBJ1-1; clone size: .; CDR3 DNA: TGTGCCAGCAGTGATCAGCCGGGCACTGAAGCTTTCTTT; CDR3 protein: CASSDQPGTEAFF
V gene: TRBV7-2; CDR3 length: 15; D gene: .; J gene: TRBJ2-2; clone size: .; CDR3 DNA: TGTGCCAGCAGCGCCCAAGCCCAAACCCCCGGGGAGCTGTTTTTT; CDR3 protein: CASSAQAQTPGELFF
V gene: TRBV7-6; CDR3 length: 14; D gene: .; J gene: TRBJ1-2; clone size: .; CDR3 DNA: TGTGCCAGCAGCTTAAACCCCATAGCCTATGGCTACACCTTC; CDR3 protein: CASSLNPIAYGYTF
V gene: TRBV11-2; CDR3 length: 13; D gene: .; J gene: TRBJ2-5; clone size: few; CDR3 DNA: TGTGCCAGCAGCCCTGGACCCCCGGAGACCCAGTACTTC; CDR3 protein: CASSPGPPETQYF
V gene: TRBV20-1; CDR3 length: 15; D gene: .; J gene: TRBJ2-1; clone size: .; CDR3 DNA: TGCAGTGCTAGTAGGGGCAGGGGATCCTACAATGAGCAGTTCTTC; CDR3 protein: CSASRGRGSYNEQFF
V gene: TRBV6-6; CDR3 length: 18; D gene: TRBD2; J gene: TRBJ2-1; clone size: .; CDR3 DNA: TGTGCCAGCAGCCATCCTGGGACTAGCGGGCCCTCCTACAATGAGCAGTTCTTC; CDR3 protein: CASSHPGTSGPSYNEQFF
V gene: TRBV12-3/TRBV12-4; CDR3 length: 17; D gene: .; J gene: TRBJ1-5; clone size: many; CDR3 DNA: TGTGCCAGCAGTCCTGGGCGGGGCGTGTCGAGCAATCAGCCCCAGCATTTT; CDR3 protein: CASSPGRGVSSNQPQHF
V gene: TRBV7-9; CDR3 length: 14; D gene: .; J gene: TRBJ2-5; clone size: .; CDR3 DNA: TGTGCCAGCAGCCCCGGGAGTTCCTACGGGACCCAGTACTTC; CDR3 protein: CASSPGSSYGTQYF
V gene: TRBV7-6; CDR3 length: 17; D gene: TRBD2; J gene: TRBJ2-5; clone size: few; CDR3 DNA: TGTGCTAGCAGCTTAGCGATAGGACTAGCGGGGCAAGAGACCCAGTACTTC; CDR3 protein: CASSLAIGLAGQETQYF
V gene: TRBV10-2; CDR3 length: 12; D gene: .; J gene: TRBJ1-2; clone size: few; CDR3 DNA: TGCGCCACCTACACGACAAGCTATGGCTACACCTTC; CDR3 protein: CATYTTSYGYTF
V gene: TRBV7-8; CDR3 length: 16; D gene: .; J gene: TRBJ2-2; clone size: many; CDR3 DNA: TGTGCCAGCACCTACACTCAGGGGCGATACACCGGGGAGCTGTTTTTT; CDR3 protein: CASTYTQGRYTGELFF
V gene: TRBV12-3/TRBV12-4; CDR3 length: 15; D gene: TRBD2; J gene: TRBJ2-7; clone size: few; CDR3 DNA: TGTGCCAGCAGTACCCGGACTAGCGCTTTTGTCGAGCAGTACTTC; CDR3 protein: CASSTRTSAFVEQYF
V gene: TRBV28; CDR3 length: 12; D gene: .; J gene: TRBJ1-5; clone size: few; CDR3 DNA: TGTGCCAGCAGGGACCCAGGGCAGCCCCAGCATTTT; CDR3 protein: CASRDPGQPQHF
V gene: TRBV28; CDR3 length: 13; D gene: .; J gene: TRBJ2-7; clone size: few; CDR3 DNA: TGTGCCAGCACCCCTGGGGCCGCCTACGAGCAGTACTTC; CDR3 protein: CASTPGAAYEQYF
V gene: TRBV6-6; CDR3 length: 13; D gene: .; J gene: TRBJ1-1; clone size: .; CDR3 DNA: TGTGCCACCGCTTTGAAATTGAACACTGAAGCTTTCTTT; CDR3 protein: CATALKLNTEAFF
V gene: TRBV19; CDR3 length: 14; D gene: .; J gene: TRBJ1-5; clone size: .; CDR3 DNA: TGTGCCAGTAGGAGCCCTTATAGCAATCAGCCCCAGCATTTT; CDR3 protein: CASRSPYSNQPQHF